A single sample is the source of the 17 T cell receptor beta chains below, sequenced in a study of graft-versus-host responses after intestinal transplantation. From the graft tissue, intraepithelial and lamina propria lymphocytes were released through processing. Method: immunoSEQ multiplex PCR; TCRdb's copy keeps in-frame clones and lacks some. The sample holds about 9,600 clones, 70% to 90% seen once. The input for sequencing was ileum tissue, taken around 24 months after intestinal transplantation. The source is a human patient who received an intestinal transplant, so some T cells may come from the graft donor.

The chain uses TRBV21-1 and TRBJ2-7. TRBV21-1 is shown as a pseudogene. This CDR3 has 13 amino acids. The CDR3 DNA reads TGTGCCAGCAGTGGGAAGGACCTACTGGAGCAGTACTTC. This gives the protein CASSGKDLLEQYF.

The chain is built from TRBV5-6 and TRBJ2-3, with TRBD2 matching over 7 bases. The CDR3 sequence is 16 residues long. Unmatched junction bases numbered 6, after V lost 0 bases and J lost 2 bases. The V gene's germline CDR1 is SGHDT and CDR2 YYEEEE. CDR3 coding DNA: TGTGCCAGCAGCTTGGGAGCTAGCGGTCTCACAGATACGCAGTATTTT. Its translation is CASSLGASGLTDTQYF.

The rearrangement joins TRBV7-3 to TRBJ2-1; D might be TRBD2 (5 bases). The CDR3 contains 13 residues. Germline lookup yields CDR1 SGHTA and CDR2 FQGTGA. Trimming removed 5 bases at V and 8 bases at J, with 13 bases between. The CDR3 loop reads CASSHSRGHEQFF. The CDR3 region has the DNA TGTGCCAGCAGCCATTCAAGAGGGCATGAGCAGTTCTTC.

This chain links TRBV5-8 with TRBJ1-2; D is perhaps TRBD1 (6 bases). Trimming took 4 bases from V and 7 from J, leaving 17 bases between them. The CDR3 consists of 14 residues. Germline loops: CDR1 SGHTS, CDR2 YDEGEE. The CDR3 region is CASSRALDSAGYTF. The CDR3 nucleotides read TGTGCCAGCAGCCGAGCCCTGGACAGCGCTGGCTACACCTTC.

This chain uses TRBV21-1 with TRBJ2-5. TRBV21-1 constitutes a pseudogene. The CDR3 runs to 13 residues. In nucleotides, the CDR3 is TGTGCCAGCAGCACACATCGGTCAGAGACCCAGTACTTC. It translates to CASSTHRSETQYF.

The CDR3 DNA is TGCAGCGTTGGGCTCGAGGGACGAGCGGCCCAGTACTTC. This codes for CSVGLEGRAAQYF. V is TRBV29-1 and J is TRBJ2-5; D may match TRBD1 or TRBD2 (5 bases each). CDR3 length: 13 amino acids. V lost 4 bases to trimming and J lost 9 bases, with 18 bases between them. Germline CDR1 and CDR2: SQVTM and ANQGSEA.

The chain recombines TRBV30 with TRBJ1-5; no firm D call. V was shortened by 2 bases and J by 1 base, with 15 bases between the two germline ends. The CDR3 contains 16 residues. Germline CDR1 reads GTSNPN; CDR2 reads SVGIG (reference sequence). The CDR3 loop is CAWSYGVARSNQPQHF. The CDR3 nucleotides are TGTGCCTGGAGTTATGGGGTTGCCAGGAGCAATCAGCCCCAGCATTTT.

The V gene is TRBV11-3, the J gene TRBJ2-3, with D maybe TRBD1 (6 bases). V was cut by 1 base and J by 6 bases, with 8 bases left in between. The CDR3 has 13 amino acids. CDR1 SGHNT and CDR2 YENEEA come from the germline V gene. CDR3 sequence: CASSLAQGDTQYF. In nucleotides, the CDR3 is TGTGCCAGCAGCTTAGCCCAGGGGGATACGCAGTATTTT.

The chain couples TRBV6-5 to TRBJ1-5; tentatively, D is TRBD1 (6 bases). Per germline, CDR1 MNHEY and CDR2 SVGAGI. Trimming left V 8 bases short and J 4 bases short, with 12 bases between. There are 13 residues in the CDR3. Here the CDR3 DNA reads TGTGCCAGCCGGGACAATGGGAATCAGCCCCAGCATTTT. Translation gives CASRDNGNQPQHF.

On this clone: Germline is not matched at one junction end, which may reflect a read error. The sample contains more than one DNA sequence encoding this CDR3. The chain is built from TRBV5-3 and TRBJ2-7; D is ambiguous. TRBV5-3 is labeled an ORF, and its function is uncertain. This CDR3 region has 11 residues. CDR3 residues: CARSFHYEQYF. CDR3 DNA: TGCGCCAGAAGCTTTCACTACGAGCAGTACTTC.

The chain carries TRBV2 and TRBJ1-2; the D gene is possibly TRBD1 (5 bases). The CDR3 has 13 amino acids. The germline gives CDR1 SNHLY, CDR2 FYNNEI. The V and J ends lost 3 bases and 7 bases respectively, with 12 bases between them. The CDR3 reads CASSDGGGGGYTF. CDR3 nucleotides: TGTGCCAGCAGTGACGGGGGAGGAGGTGGCTACACCTTC.

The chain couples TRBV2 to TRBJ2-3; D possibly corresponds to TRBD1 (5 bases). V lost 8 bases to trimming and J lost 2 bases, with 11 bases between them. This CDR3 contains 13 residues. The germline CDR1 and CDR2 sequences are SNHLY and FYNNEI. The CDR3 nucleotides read TGTGCCAGCTATAGACAGCACACAGATACGCAGTATTTT. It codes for CASYRQHTDTQYF. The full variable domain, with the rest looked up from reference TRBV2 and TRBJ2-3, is EPEVTQTPSHQVTQMGQEVILRCVPISNHLYFYWYRQILGQKVEFLVSFYNNEISEKSEIFDDQFSVERPDGSNFTLKIRSTKLEDSAMYFCASYRQHTDTQYFGPGTRLTVL.

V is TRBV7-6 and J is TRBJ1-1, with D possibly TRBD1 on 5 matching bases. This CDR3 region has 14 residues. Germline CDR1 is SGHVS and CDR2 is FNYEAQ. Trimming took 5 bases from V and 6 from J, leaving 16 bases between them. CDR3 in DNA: TGTGCCAGCAGCCAGACGGGGGTTAGAGCTGAAGCTTTCTTT. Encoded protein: CASSQTGVRAEAFF.

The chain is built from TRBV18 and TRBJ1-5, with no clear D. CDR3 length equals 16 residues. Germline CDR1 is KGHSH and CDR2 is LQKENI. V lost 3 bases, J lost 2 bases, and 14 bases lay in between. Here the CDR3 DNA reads TGTGCCAGCTCACCGGGTGGCTCGCGGCGCAATCAGCCCCAGCATTTT. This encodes CASSPGGSRRNQPQHF. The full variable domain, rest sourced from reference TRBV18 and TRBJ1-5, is NAGVMQNPRHLVRRRGQEARLRCSPMKGHSHVYWYRQLPEEGLKFMVYLQKENIIDESGMPKERFSAEFPKEGPSILRIQQVVRGDSAAYFCASSPGGSRRNQPQHFGDGTRLSIL.

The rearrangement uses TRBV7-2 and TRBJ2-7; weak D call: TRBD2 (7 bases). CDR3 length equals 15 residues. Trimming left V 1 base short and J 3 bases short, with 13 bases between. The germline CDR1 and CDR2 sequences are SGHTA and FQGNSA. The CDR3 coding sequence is TGTGCCAGCAGCTTAGTTCTGGGGGGGCTCTACGAGCAGTACTTC. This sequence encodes CASSLVLGGLYEQYF.

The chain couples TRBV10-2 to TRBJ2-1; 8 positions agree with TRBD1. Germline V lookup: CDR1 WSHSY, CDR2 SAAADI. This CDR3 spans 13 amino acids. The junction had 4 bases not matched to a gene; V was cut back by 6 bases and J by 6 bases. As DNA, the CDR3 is TGCGCCAGCAGCGGACAGGGCGGCAATGAGCAGTTCTTC. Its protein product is CASSGQGGNEQFF.

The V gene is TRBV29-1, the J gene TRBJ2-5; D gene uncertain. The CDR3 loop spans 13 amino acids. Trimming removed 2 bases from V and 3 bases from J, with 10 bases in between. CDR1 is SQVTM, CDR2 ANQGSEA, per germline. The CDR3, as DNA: TGCAGCGTTGAACTTACTGAAAAAGAGACCCAGTACTTC. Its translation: CSVELTEKETQYF.